This T cell receptor (beta chain) derives from a study of blood T cells in healthy people across ages. The V gene's germline CDR1 is SGHKS and CDR2 YYEKEE (reference sequence). The V end lost 4 bases, the J end lost 5 bases, and 21 bases lay between the germline ends. There are 17 residues in the CDR3. Primers used in a second PCR of about 6 to 11 cycles were a sample-barcoded 5' primer and a J-beta primer mix. TCRdb fed the 5' RACE reads into MiXCR, producing one record per CDR3 protein. The sample lists about 1.5 million distinct CDR3 sequences, roughly 40% seen once, with 7% to 9.5% in the top ten.

This sequence originates from a woman younger than 35 in good health. The rearrangement links TRBV5-5 to TRBJ2-2; tentatively, D is TRBD2 (6 bases). Sequencing input: blood. In DNA form, the CDR3 reads TGTGCCAGCAGCGAACTAGCAGCGCGCACTAAGACCGGGGAGCTGTTTTTT. Translating gives CASSELAARTKTGELFF.